The clone carrying this TCR beta chain has only a few counts. The antigen remains undetermined. All donors were healthy, and all were Caucasian. The data originate from a study of identical twins. Whole-study results and caveats: Memory repertoires lacked the insertion deficit that abundant cord blood beta clonotypes showed. Its conclusions, products of cross-sectional statistical analysis, did not come from following the same donors. Partly confounded zero-insertion analyses could result from invariant MAIT and iNKT cells.

TCRdb used MiXCR to reprocess the 5' RACE reads, holding one entry per CDR3 protein. The repertoire consists of 450,000 to 650,000 distinct CDR3 sequences, with over 8.5% occurring once and the leading ten covering 2.5% to 3.5%. The germline gives CDR1 KGHDR, CDR2 SFDVKD. Trimming stripped 3 bases from V and 7 bases from J, with 15 bases between. The CDR3 length is 15 residues. These data also formed part of another study, on yellow fever vaccine responses in identical twins.

The genes are TRBV24-1 and TRBJ2-1; tentatively, D is TRBD2 (6 bases). This clonotype was obtained from a woman between 18 and 29 years old in good health. Sample: PBMCs. The CDR3 reads CATSDPAPRGNEQFF. CDR3 in DNA: TGTGCCACCAGTGATCCAGCACCCCGGGGGAATGAGCAGTTCTTC.